Below, 17 T cell receptor beta chains from the same sample are listed, as sequenced in a study of T cells in Graves' hyperthyroidism and ophthalmopathy. Researchers amplified the TCR beta CDR3 regions from RNA transcripts. HTBI primers were employed in a first-round RT-PCR of the TCR CDR3. TCRdb redid the calling of the multiplex PCR reads with MiXCR, one entry per CDR3 protein. The sample contains some 600,000 distinct CDR3 sequences, about 15% of which appear only once. The sequencing sample was made of blood. These receptors originate from a woman aged 25 to 39 with Graves' hyperthyroidism that later progressed to Graves' ophthalmopathy.

This clonotype was detected only a few times. This chain links TRBV12-3 or TRBV12-4 with TRBJ1-2, with D hard to call. This CDR3 region has 12 residues. Trimming took 5 bases from V and 8 from J, leaving 12 bases between them. DNA of the CDR3: TGTGCCAGCAGTACGGACCCGGGGGGCTACACCTTC. Translation gives CASSTDPGGYTF.

This clonotype was found a few times. Here the CDR3 DNA reads TGTGCCAGCAGCTACTCGGGACAGGGATACTACAATGAGCAGTTCTTC. Its protein product is CASSYSGQGYYNEQFF. The chain links TRBV7-6 to TRBJ2-1; TRBD1 matches at 9 bases. The ends lost 4 bases at V and 3 bases at J; junction bases unmatched: 7. There are 16 residues in the CDR3. Germline V gene lookup returns CDR1 SGHVS and CDR2 FNYEAQ.

This clonotype showed up just a few times. The chain combines TRBV13 with TRBJ2-1; TRBD2 aligns across 8 bases. V gave up 5 bases and J gave up 13 bases; unmatched junction bases: 31. Germline V lookup: CDR1 PRHDT, CDR2 FYEKMQ (reference sequence). The CDR3 covers 20 residues. The CDR3 is CASSPFIGAGGHVGDNSQFF. The CDR3 DNA is TGTGCCAGCAGCCCGTTCATTGGGGCGGGAGGACACGTTGGAGACAATTCACAGTTCTTC.

The V and J genes are TRBV6-1 and TRBJ1-2; D gene ambiguous. Germline loops: CDR1 MNHNS, CDR2 SASEGT. The CDR3 has 12 residues. V was shortened by 6 bases and J by 6 bases, with 11 bases between the two germline ends. The CDR3 is CASRADGHGYTF. DNA of the CDR3: TGTGCCAGCAGGGCCGACGGACATGGCTACACCTTC.

This chain connects TRBV29-1 to TRBJ2-5; D may be TRBD2 (7 bases). The CDR3 is made up of 13 amino acids. V was cut by 8 bases and J by 5 bases, with 18 bases left in between. The germline V gene encodes CDR1 SQVTM and CDR2 ANQGSEA. The CDR3 loop reads CSPGGGLGETQYF. DNA of the CDR3: TGCAGCCCTGGGGGGGGGCTAGGCGAGACCCAGTACTTC.

In the case of this clonotype: Because the CDR3 is missing its conserved closing phenylalanine or tryptophan, this is likely a read error. V gene TRBV2 combines with J gene TRBJ2-5; TRBD1 might be the D (5 bases). Germline V gives CDR1 SNHLY, CDR2 FYNNEI. The CDR3 extends over 12 amino acids. V lost 6 bases and J 6 bases, leaving 11 bases between the germline ends. CDR3: CASRVDTKTQYV. CDR3 nucleotides: TGTGCCAGCAGGGTGGACACAAAGACCCAGTACGTC.

This clonotype showed up many times. The rearrangement uses TRBV6-1 and TRBJ2-3; 7 bases line up with TRBD2. The CDR3 has 15 amino acids. V lost 3 bases to trimming and J lost 5 bases; unmatched junction nucleotides: 8. Germline V gives CDR1 MNHNS, CDR2 SASEGT. This chain's CDR3 is CASSEWAGVKDTQYF. DNA of the CDR3: TGTGCCAGCAGTGAGTGGGCGGGAGTGAAAGATACGCAGTATTTT.

At least ten counts were recorded for this clonotype. The genes are TRBV29-1 and TRBJ2-1; D could derive from TRBD1 or TRBD2 (5 bases each). Germline lookup yields CDR1 SQVTM and CDR2 ANQGSEA. With 8 bases removed from V and 2 bases from J, the gap between germline ends came to 10 bases. The CDR3 runs to 12 residues. CDR3: CSTRGTYNEQFF. For the CDR3, the DNA is TGCAGCACCCGGGGCACCTACAATGAGCAGTTCTTC.

This clonotype was seen repeatedly, ten times or more. The rearrangement joins TRBV10-3 to TRBJ2-1, with 10 positions matching TRBD2. CDR1 and CDR2 (germline): ENHRY, SYGVKD. The J segment lost 9 bases and the V segment lost 3 bases, leaving 8 bases of the junction unmatched. CDR3 length: 15 residues. The CDR3 bases are TGTGCCATCAGTGATGAGGTAGCGGGAGGCGGTGAGCAGTTCTTC. Its translation: CAISDEVAGGGEQFF.

This clonotype was counted ten times or more. The chain employs TRBV28 and TRBJ1-2; no clear D gene. V lost 10 bases to trimming and J lost 2 bases, with 14 bases between them. Germline V CDR1 and CDR2: MDHEN, SYDVKM. This CDR3 has 13 amino acids. CDR3 nucleotides: TGTGCCACCCTCTCGAGGAGAAACTATGGCTACACCTTC. Translated: CATLSRRNYGYTF.

This clonotype was counted a few times. V usage is TRBV7-9 and J usage is TRBJ2-7; D call uncertain. The CDR3 consists of 14 residues. Between the trimmed V and J ends, which lost 3 bases and 6 bases, there was a span of 15 bases. The germline CDR1 and CDR2 sequences are SEHNR and FQNEAQ (reference sequence). CDR3 amino acids: CASSFKNSDGEQYF. The CDR3 DNA reads TGTGCCAGCAGCTTCAAGAACAGCGACGGCGAGCAGTACTTC.

This clonotype was recorded only once. This may come from a read error, since a much larger clone is one base off. The rearrangement links TRBV10-3 to TRBJ2-5, with TRBD1 identical over 8 bases. This CDR3 is 16 amino acids long. The germline CDR1 and CDR2 sequences are ENHRY and SYGVKD. The CDR3: CVISEEVRGPRETQYF. The CDR3 nucleotides are TGTGTCATCAGTGAGGAAGTCAGGGGGCCTCGTGAGACCCAGTACTTC.

This clonotype has a count of ten or more. V is TRBV10-3 and J is TRBJ1-6; D is uncertain. This CDR3 is built from 13 residues. Trimming shortened V by 2 bases and J by 7 bases, and 6 bases separated the two germline ends. Germline V gives CDR1 ENHRY, CDR2 SYGVKD. The CDR3 is CAISEVTNSPLHF. Written as DNA, the CDR3 is TGTGCCATCAGTGAGGTGACCAATTCACCCCTCCACTTT.

This sequence joins TRBV20-1 and TRBJ1-6; D possibly corresponds to TRBD1 (6 bases). CDR3 length equals 15 residues. From germline, CDR1 is DFQATT and CDR2 SNEGSKA (reference sequence). Trimming took 5 bases from V and 8 from J, leaving 19 bases between them. CDR3: CSAQAPTGFDSPLHF. In DNA form, the CDR3 reads TGCAGTGCTCAGGCACCAACAGGGTTCGATTCACCCCTCCACTTT.

This clonotype was observed at least ten times. V usage is TRBV2 and J usage is TRBJ2-1, with D possibly called TRBD1 or TRBD2 (6 bases each). This CDR3 is built from 16 residues. Deletions cut 0 bases from V and 4 bases from J, with 13 bases between. CDR1 and CDR2 (germline): SNHLY, FYNNEI. The CDR3 nucleotides are TGTGCCAGCAGTGAAGCGCGGCGGAGGGGGTACAATGAGCAGTTCTTC. This sequence encodes CASSEARRRGYNEQFF.

This clonotype was seen at least ten times. V gene TRBV2 combines with J gene TRBJ1-2, with 7 bases matching TRBD1. This CDR3 region has 14 residues. V was pared by 6 bases and J by 5 bases, with 9 bases of the junction left unmatched. Germline V lookup: CDR1 SNHLY, CDR2 FYNNEI. The CDR3 is CASRFPGTAYGYTF. As DNA, the CDR3 is TGTGCCAGCAGGTTCCCCGGGACAGCTTATGGCTACACCTTC.

The J gene is TRBJ2-5, the V gene TRBV4-1; the D is unclear. Trimming took 0 bases from V and 5 from J, leaving 7 bases between them. This CDR3 region has 13 residues. CDR1 and CDR2 from the germline V gene are MGHRA and YSYEKL. CDR3 sequence reads: CASSQDPSETQYF. CDR3 coding DNA: TGCGCCAGCAGCCAAGACCCTTCGGAGACCCAGTACTTC.